These T cell receptor beta chains were read from a single sample in a study of radiation and T cells in renal cell carcinoma. The assay was immunoSEQ multiplex PCR, and TCRdb's table has in-frame clones only and misses some. The table lists roughly 100,000 clones, around nine tenths of them singletons, with under 9.5% in the top ten. Specimen: blood, collected from a patient whose treatment included radiotherapy and nephrectomy. The origin of the receptors is a man aged 45-65 years with renal cell carcinoma. The CDR3 runs from the conserved cysteine through the conserved F or W. D genes are given only for firm matches. Clone size is not always given. Where it is, it says once, few, many or a class for expanded clones.

clone size: few; V gene: TRBV9; J gene: TRBJ1-5; D gene: .; CDR3 DNA: TGTGCCAGCAGCCGGGGACTTAGCAATCAGCCCCAGCATTTT; CDR3 protein: CASSRGLSNQPQHF
clone size: .; V gene: TRBV11-2; J gene: TRBJ1-2; D gene: TRBD1; CDR3 DNA: TGTGCCAGCAGCCTCCAAATCAGAGGGACAGACCATAGGGGCTACACCTTC; CDR3 protein: CASSLQIRGTDHRGYTF
clone size: .; V gene: TRBV4-1; J gene: TRBJ2-7; D gene: .; CDR3 DNA: TGCGCCAGCAGCCGAATTCTGGGACCACCAGAATACGAGCAGTACTTC; CDR3 protein: CASSRILGPPEYEQYF
clone size: .; V gene: TRBV19; J gene: TRBJ2-7; D gene: .; CDR3 DNA: TGTGCCAGTAGTTGGGACATTTCCTACGAGCAGTACTTC; CDR3 protein: CASSWDISYEQYF
clone size: .; V gene: TRBV7-8; J gene: TRBJ1-1; D gene: .; CDR3 DNA: TGTGCCAGCAGCTTAGACAGGACTTACAACATGGCTTTCTTT; CDR3 protein: CASSLDRTYNMAFF
clone size: .; V gene: TRBV27; J gene: TRBJ2-7; D gene: .; CDR3 DNA: TGTGCCAGCAGTTTTACGCCGGCTCTGAGCTCCTACGAGCAGTACTTC; CDR3 protein: CASSFTPALSSYEQYF
clone size: .; V gene: TRBV18; J gene: TRBJ1-2; D gene: .; CDR3 DNA: TGTGCCAGCTCACGGAACAGGCTCCCCCCTCTAGCTAACTATGGCTACACCTTC; CDR3 protein: CASSRNRLPPLANYGYTF
clone size: once; V gene: TRBV5-4; J gene: TRBJ2-2; D gene: .; CDR3 DNA: TGTGCCAGCAGCTTGGAAGGGTTCACCGGGGAGCTGTTTTTT; CDR3 protein: CASSLEGFTGELFF
clone size: .; V gene: TRBV6-4; J gene: TRBJ1-5; D gene: .; CDR3 DNA: TGTGCCAGCAGTGACAGGGCGGGAGCACAGCCCCAGCATTTT; CDR3 protein: CASSDRAGAQPQHF
clone size: .; V gene: TRBV7-2; J gene: TRBJ1-1; D gene: TRBD1; CDR3 DNA: TGTGCCAGCAGCTTTTACAGGGGGTTGAACACTGAAGCTTTCTTT; CDR3 protein: CASSFYRGLNTEAFF
clone size: .; V gene: TRBV7-6; J gene: TRBJ2-3; D gene: .; CDR3 DNA: TGTGCCAGCAGCTCGCAGGGGCCTGGTACGCAGTATTTT; CDR3 protein: CASSSQGPGTQYF
clone size: .; V gene: TRBV28; J gene: TRBJ2-3; D gene: TRBD1; CDR3 DNA: TGTGCCAGCAGTTTACAGGGGGCAGATACGCAGTATTTT; CDR3 protein: CASSLQGADTQYF
clone size: .; V gene: TRBV7-9; J gene: TRBJ2-3; D gene: .; CDR3 DNA: TGTGCCAGCAGCTTAGTCTCGCCGGGGGCAGATACGCAGTATTTT; CDR3 protein: CASSLVSPGADTQYF
clone size: .; V gene: TRBV4-1; J gene: TRBJ1-2; D gene: TRBD1; CDR3 DNA: TGCGCCAGCAGCCAAGACCCCAATAGACAGGGCTGGGGCTACACCTTC; CDR3 protein: CASSQDPNRQGWGYTF
clone size: .; V gene: TRBV30; J gene: TRBJ1-1; D gene: .; CDR3 DNA: TGTGCCTGGGGGGGGGTTATGCTGGCTTTCTTT; CDR3 protein: CAWGGVMLAFF
clone size: few; V gene: TRBV19; J gene: TRBJ1-1; D gene: TRBD1; CDR3 DNA: TGTGCCAGTAGTATTACAGGGGCGCCGGGAGCTTTCTTT; CDR3 protein: CASSITGAPGAFF
clone size: .; V gene: TRBV5-5; J gene: TRBJ2-5; D gene: TRBD1; CDR3 DNA: TGTGCCAGCAGCTTGGTTAGGGGGACAGGGCAAGAGACCCAGTACTTC; CDR3 protein: CASSLVRGTGQETQYF
clone size: .; V gene: TRBV7-2; J gene: TRBJ2-1; D gene: .; CDR3 DNA: TGTGCCAGCAGCTTAGAACCGGCGGGTAGCGATGAGCAGTTCTTC; CDR3 protein: CASSLEPAGSDEQFF
clone size: once; V gene: TRBV11-2; J gene: TRBJ2-1; D gene: TRBD1; CDR3 DNA: TGTGCCAGCAGCCACGGGACAGCGTACAATGAGCAGTTCTTC; CDR3 protein: CASSHGTAYNEQFF
clone size: many; V gene: TRBV5-6; J gene: TRBJ1-3; D gene: TRBD1; CDR3 DNA: TGTGCCAGCAGCCGGGACAGGGCGGGTGGAAACACCATATATTTT; CDR3 protein: CASSRDRAGGNTIYF
clone size: .; V gene: TRBV5-1; J gene: TRBJ2-2; D gene: TRBD1; CDR3 DNA: TGCGCCAGCAGCGGGAAAACAGGGGACACCGGGGAGCTGTTTTTT; CDR3 protein: CASSGKTGDTGELFF
clone size: .; V gene: TRBV6-5; J gene: TRBJ2-2; D gene: TRBD1; CDR3 DNA: TGTGCCAGCAGTTCACGACAGGGGGCGAACACCGGGGAGCTGTTTTTT; CDR3 protein: CASSSRQGANTGELFF
clone size: .; V gene: TRBV5-1; J gene: TRBJ1-1; D gene: TRBD1; CDR3 DNA: TGCGCCAGCAGCTTGGGACAGGGGGGTACTGAAGCTTTCTTT; CDR3 protein: CASSLGQGGTEAFF
clone size: .; V gene: TRBV5-4; J gene: TRBJ2-5; D gene: TRBD1; CDR3 DNA: TGTGCCAGCAGCTTGGTGAGACAGGGGGCCGCAGAGACCCAGTACTTC; CDR3 protein: CASSLVRQGAAETQYF